This T cell receptor beta chain was obtained from a study of immune heterogeneity within non-small cell lung tumors. Overall study: The tumor set comprised a handful of squamous cell carcinomas and nine to ten non-squamous carcinomas (plus 1 not otherwise specified). Whole-study results and caveats: For the most part, the T-cell receptor beta clonotypes present at high frequency were distinct from one individual patient to the next. The study found identical dominant CDR3 beta clonotypes recurring across tumor sites within a patient, alongside site-unique high-frequency clones.

As to this clonotype: What it binds is not known. A much larger clone differs by one base, so this may be a read error.

Multiplex PCR (32 V and 13 J primers) was used to amplify the TCR beta CDR3. TCRdb called the multiplex PCR reads again in MiXCR, with one record for every CDR3 protein. The sample carries about 15,000 distinct CDR3 sequences, approximately 30% recorded once. The germline V gene has CDR1 SNHLY and CDR2 FYNNEI. The CDR3 runs 14 residues. Samples each supplied about 650 ng of bulk tumor genomic DNA as template. Biopsies, several per primary tumor and spaced far apart, were collected during surgery. Those enrolled were patients newly diagnosed with untreated non-small cell lung cancer and undergoing curative surgery.

The sequencing sample was made of lung tumor tissue. This TCR came from a man aged 40-50 years with non-small cell lung cancer. V is TRBV2 and J is TRBJ1-3; perhaps TRBD1 as D (6 bases). CDR3 in amino acids: CASSRDNSGNTISF. Here the CDR3 DNA reads TGTGCCAGCAGTCGGGACAACTCTGGAAACACCATATCTTTT.